This T cell receptor beta chain comes out of a study of T and B cells in COVID-19 patients (dated by TCRdb to the early 2020s). A note on the overall study: In this study, adaptive immunity was profiled in COVID-19 patients who either had active infection or had recovered, using TRB and IGH repertoire sequencing of peripheral blood. A recovered cohort was made up of roughly 19 patients contributing roughly 20 samples, mostly after mild to moderate COVID-19 managed as outpatients. The recovered cohort had a median age of around 37 years, compared with 67 years in the active-infection cohort. An age-matched reference group of a few dozen healthy donors negative for COVID-19 antibodies served as the comparison for repertoire analyses. Because samples were available both during active disease and after recovery, a couple of patients were counted in both the recovered and the active cohorts. The repository of TCR and BCR sequences included just under 70 time points from over 35 patients, and more than 7 million TCR sequences were analysed. As many as 9 follow-up blood samples were taken per patient, and some of the samples covered different disease stages within the same individual. In the active-infection cohort, about 90% of the roughly 20 patients had comorbidities linked to unfavorable COVID-19 outcome. In the active-infection cohort, about 60% of the roughly 20 patients were critically ill and required mechanical ventilation or ECMO.

The germline V gene yields SGHDN for CDR1 and FVKESK for CDR2. Trimming removed 4 bases from V and 7 bases from J; the gene matches leave 4 bases unexplained. The CDR3 numbers 13 residues from cysteine through phenylalanine. The only DNA kept is the CDR3, 39 bases in frame from the first base. Overall study outcomes, separate from this receptor: Specific T cell subsets (CD4+/Treg/CD8+) and sorted SARS-CoV-2-responsive or tetramer+ T cells had not yet been sequenced, with those experiments still ongoing. During active COVID-19 the TRB repertoires were highly clonal, but at recovery diversity and richness rose above the levels seen in healthy donors. The cohort was considered too small to assess HLA contributions to COVID-19 susceptibility or severity. Few blood samples were available from mildly ill patients while symptoms were present, and early samples from severe cases were likewise scarce. Strongly skewed TRBV/TRBJ gene usage was reported in patients with COVID-19. The reported TCR clusters were stated to require prospective validation before clinical use. A total of 2,331 TCR clusters were exclusive to the recovered cohort, and approximately 28 of those clusters were low-pGen clusters.

As for this clonotype: Its antigen has not been determined. Per-base qualities were not stored, and no clone one base away is much larger.

TRB repertoires were amplified from approximately 250-500 ng of genomic DNA extracted from blood. For sequencing, an Illumina MiSeq was employed. Multiplex PCR with BIOMED2 TRB-A/B primer pools was used to amplify the TRB rearrangements. Illumina-compatible adapters and 7-nucleotide sample barcodes were attached to the amplicons in two consecutive PCRs. Phusion HS II polymerase was used for all library PCRs. The amplicons were purified from gel with the NucleoSpin Gel and PCR Clean-up kit, measured on Qubit, and combined at approximately 4 nM. Amplicon pool quality was checked on an Agilent 2100 Bioanalyzer before Illumina next-generation sequencing. The study's own analysis went as follows. MiXCR 3.0.8 with the default MiXCR reference library was used to annotate TRB rearrangements. Non-productive reads and sequences with fewer than 2 reads were removed, and each unique CDR3 nucleotide sequence was counted as one clone. R 3.5.1 was used to calculate clonality, diversity, richness and V-J gene usage. GLIPH2 was used to cluster TCRs based on CDR3 similarity, and OLGA was used to calculate the generation probabilities. GLIPH2 clusters were kept only when the clusters contained at least four unique TCR clonotypes present in at least three individuals. TCRdb cleaned the public reads at Q25 with fastp, built clones with MiXCR and kept in-frame beta chains. Each CDR3 protein gets just one entry, which takes the most common genes and DNA from the rows behind it. The V and J calls were determined by TCRdb, not by the authors. The sample contains around 6,200 distinct CDR3 sequences, 33% of them found a single time. Together, the top ten hold 50% to 65% of the sample.

Sequenced material: blood. The chain uses TRBV14 and TRBJ2-1; TRBD2 fits 7 bases in the junction. The TCR originated in a human donor with active COVID-19. The bases are TGTGCCAGCAGCCCAGCCGGGGGGAATGAGCAGTTCTTC. Its product reads: CASSPAGGNEQFF.